The clone carrying this T cell receptor beta chain was observed a handful of times. Trimming cost V 5 bases and J 9 bases, with 10 bases left between them. There are 11 residues in the CDR3. From germline, CDR1 is MNHEY and CDR2 SVGEGT. Data came from immunoSEQ multiplex PCR; TCRdb stores just in-frame clones and leaves some out. The table records a few hundred thousand clones, 80% to 90% of them present only once. This sample was taken from a study of Ad26.COV2.S vaccination and SARS-CoV-2 variants. The treatment is: 19 received Ad26.COV2.S at low or high dose, single or two shots; roughly five received placebo; per-sample allocation not given. The samples were gathered on day 63 after the first injection of vaccine or placebo.

The clonotype originates from a person aged 18-65 years who received the Ad26.COV2.S COVID-19 vaccine or a placebo. The chain couples TRBV6-2 or TRBV6-3 to TRBJ1-1, with D possibly matching TRBD1 (5 bases). Specimen: peripheral blood, collected in a trial of Ad26.COV2.S vaccine versus placebo. The CDR3 reads CASSAGTQAFF. The CDR3 DNA is TGTGCCAGCAGTGCCGGGACCCAAGCTTTCTTT.